This TCR beta chain was sequenced during a study of T-cell memory formation after mild COVID-19 (dated by TCRdb to about 2021). With respect to the entire study: TCR sequence clusters from the two donors were found to be largely donor specific. Two young, previously healthy adult volunteers, one female and one male, were included in the cohort. Longitudinal TCRalpha and TCRbeta repertoire sequencing tracked T-cell clones expanding and contracting after mild COVID-19 in a couple of donors. General findings and caveats noted by the study authors: The second-wave clones that peaked on day 37 were not confirmed to be SARS-CoV-2 specific. Clones that contracted from day 15 to 85 showed balanced CD4/CD8 phenotypes, whereas a second wave of clones that expanded from day 15 to 37 leaned towards CD4+. The detection of some responding clones in pre-infection memory suggests that pre-existing cross-reactive memory T cells joined the SARS-CoV-2 response. Only a couple of mild cases were covered by the study, and larger cohorts that include severe cases with pre-infection samples were considered necessary. Contracting CD4+ clones appeared mostly in the CM and EM memory subsets, whereas CD8+ clones were enriched in EMRA.

The CDR3 starts with the cysteine, ends with the phenylalanine, and has 18 residues. The sequence is cut down to CDR3 DNA, 54 bases in frame from base 1. Based on the germline V gene (reference sequence), the CDR1 and CDR2 sequences are LGHDT and YNNKEL. The germline V and J ends show losses of 6 bases and 4 bases respectively, and no gene match explains 13 bases of the junction. Ficoll-Paque density gradient centrifugation was used to isolate PBMCs. This clonotype was observed a handful of times. It has no known antigen specificity. Base qualities are not provided; no much larger clone lies one nucleotide away. Instrument used: Illumina NovaSeq 6000. TCRalpha and TCRbeta cDNA libraries were built by 5'RACE with constant-segment primers, adding sample barcodes and unique molecular identifiers. RNA was extracted from every sample with Trizol reagent. Libraries were amplified in two PCR steps, with a second sample barcode and Illumina TruSeq adapters added in the second step. Sequencing of the libraries was done on an Illumina NovaSeq, producing 2 x 150 bp paired-end reads. The published analysis was carried out like this. With migec v1.2.7, reads were demultiplexed and then collapsed into UMI-guided consensus sequences. Using mixcr v2.1.11, UMI consensuses were aligned to TRA and TRB V and J templates and then assembled into clonotypes. A clonotype was counted as expanded or contracted only if both edgeR and NoisET called the change significant, with noise models trained on biological replicates. For edgeR calls, the thresholds were a false discovery rate-adjusted p below 0.01 and a log2 fold-change of 1. As an exploratory analysis of dynamics, PCA with hierarchical clustering was applied to max-normalized trajectories of the 1000 most abundant clonotypes. Separately sequenced CD4+ and CD8+ repertoires were used to assign a CD4 or CD8 phenotype to each responding clone. TCRdb's own reprocessing of the public reads used fastp at Q25 and MiXCR and kept productive beta chains. Each entry merges the rows of one CDR3 protein and shows their most common DNA and genes. It is TCRdb's table, rather than the study itself, that gives the V and J calls and clone size. In all, the sample holds 350,000 to 500,000 distinct CDR3 sequences, and more than 20% of those were seen once. Over 10% of the sample comes from the top ten.

Sample: PBMCs or a T cell subset sorted from them (not recorded which). This chain is built from TRBV3-1 and TRBJ2-1, with 12 bases aligning to TRBD2. The clonotype was recovered from an adult woman who had mild COVID-19 (a few samples of this study predate the infection). The sample titles of this study are shuffled in the database, so cell type and time point are left out; the donor was told from shared clones. The nucleotides read TGTGCCAGCAGTCCCATTCCTCTAGCGGGAGGGGGGTACAATGAGCAGTTCTTC. Protein translation: CASSPIPLAGGGYNEQFF.